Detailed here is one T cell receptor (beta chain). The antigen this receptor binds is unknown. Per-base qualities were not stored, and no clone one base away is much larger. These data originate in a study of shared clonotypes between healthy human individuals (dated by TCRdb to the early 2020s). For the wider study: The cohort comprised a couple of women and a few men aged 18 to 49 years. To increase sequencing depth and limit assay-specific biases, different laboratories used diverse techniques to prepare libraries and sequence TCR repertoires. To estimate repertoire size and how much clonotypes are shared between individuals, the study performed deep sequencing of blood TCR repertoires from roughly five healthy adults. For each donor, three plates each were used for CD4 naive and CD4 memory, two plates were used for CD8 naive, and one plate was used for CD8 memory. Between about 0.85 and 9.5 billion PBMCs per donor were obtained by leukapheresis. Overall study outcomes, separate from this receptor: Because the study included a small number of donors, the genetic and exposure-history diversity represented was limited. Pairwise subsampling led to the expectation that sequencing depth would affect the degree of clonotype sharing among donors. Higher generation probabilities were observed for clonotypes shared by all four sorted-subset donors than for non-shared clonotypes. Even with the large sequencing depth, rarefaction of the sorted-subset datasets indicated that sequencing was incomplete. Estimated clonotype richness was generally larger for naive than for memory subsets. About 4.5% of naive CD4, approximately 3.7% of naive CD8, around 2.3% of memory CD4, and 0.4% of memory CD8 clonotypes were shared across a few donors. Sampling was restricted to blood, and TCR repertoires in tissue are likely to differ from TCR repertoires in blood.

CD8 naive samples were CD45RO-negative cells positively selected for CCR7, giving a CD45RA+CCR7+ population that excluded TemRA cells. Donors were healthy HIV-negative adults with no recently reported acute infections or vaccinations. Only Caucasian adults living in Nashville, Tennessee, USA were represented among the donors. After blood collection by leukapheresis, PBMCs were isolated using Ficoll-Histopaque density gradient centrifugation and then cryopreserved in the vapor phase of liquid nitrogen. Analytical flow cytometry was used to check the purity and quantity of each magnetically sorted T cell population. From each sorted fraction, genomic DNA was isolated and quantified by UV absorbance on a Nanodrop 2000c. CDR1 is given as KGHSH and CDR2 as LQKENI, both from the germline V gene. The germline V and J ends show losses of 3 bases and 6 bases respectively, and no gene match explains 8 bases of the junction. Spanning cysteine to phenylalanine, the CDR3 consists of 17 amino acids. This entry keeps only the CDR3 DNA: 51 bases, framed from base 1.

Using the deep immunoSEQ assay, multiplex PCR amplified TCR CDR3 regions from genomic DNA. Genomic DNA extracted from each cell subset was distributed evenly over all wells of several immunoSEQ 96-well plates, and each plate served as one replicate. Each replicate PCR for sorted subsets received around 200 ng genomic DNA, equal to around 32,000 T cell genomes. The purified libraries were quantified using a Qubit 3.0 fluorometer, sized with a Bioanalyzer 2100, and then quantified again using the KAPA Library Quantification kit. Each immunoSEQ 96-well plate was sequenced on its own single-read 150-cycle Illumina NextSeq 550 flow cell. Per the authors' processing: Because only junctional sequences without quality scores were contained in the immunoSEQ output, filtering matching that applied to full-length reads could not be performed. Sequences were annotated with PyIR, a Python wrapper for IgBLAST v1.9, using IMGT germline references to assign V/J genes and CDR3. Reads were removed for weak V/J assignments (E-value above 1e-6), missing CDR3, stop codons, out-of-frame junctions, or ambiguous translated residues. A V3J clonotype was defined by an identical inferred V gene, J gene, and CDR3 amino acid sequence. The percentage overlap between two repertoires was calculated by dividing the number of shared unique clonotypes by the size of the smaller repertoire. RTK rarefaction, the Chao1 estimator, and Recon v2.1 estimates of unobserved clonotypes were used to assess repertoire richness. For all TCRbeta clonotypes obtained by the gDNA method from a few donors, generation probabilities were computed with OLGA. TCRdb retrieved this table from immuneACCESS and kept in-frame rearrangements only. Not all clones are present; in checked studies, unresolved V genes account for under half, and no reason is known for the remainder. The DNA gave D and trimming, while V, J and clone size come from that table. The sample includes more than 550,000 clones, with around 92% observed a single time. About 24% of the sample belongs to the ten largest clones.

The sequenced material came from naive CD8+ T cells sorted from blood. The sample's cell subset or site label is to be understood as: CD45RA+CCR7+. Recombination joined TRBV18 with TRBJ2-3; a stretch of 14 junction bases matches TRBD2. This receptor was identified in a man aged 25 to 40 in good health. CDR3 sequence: CASSPFMTSGRVDTQYF. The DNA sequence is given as TGTGCCAGCTCACCGTTTATGACTAGCGGGAGGGTCGATACGCAGTATTTT.